This is a list of T cell receptor beta chains from one sample in a study of cytomegalovirus exposure and HLA in healthy donors. TCRdb keeps only in-frame clones here, not all; method: immunoSEQ multiplex PCR. The repertoire holds over 80,000 clones, with about 81% as singletons. The sequenced material came from PBMCs. Receptors were obtained from a man between 40 and 49 years old in good health and CMV-seropositive. Each CDR3 is given with its conserved first and last residue. The D gene is left open where the match is weak. Size is stated for part of the rows, as once, few or many counts, or as a class when the clone is expanded.

j_call clone_size v_call d_call cdr3_aa cdr3_nt
TRBJ2-1 NA TRBV7-9 NA CASSLSTTLEQFF TGTGCCAGCAGCTTATCTACTACCCTTGAGCAGTTCTTC
TRBJ2-7 few TRBV7-6 NA CASSLGGTFLYF TGTGCCAGCAGCTTAGGCGGGACTTTTCTGTACTTC
TRBJ2-1 NA TRBV6-5 NA CASTEQQGEQFF TGTGCCAGCACCGAACAACAGGGTGAGCAGTTCTTC
TRBJ2-1 few TRBV7-2 TRBD2 CASSSTTSAVEQFF TGTGCCAGCAGCTCGACGACTAGCGCCGTTGAGCAGTTCTTC
TRBJ1-1 NA TRBV7-3 NA CASSLNGGRVATEAFF TGTGCCAGCAGCTTAAATGGGGGGAGGGTAGCTACTGAAGCTTTCTTT
TRBJ2-7 NA TRBV5-8 NA CASSLIRAYEQYF TGTGCCAGCAGCCTAATTAGAGCCTACGAGCAGTACTTC
TRBJ2-3 NA TRBV7-9 TRBD2 CSSSFGTSGSTDTQYF TGTTCCAGCAGCTTCGGGACTAGCGGAAGCACAGATACGCAGTATTTT
TRBJ1-1 few TRBV7-9 NA CASSPRAGTGVTQAFF TGTGCCAGCAGCCCTCGGGCGGGGACCGGGGTGACCCAAGCTTTCTTT
TRBJ2-7 NA TRBV7-8 NA CASSLDPASEQYF TGTGCCAGCAGCTTAGACCCCGCGAGCGAGCAGTACTTC
TRBJ2-2 once TRBV5-4 TRBD1 CASSSSGTGVHTGELFF TGTGCCAGCAGCTCCTCCGGGACAGGGGTCCACACCGGGGAGCTGTTTTTT
TRBJ2-1 NA TRBV4-1 TRBD2 CASSQGGTNYNEQFF TGCGCCAGCAGCCAAGGGGGGACTAACTACAATGAGCAGTTCTTC
TRBJ2-5 NA TRBV25-1 NA CASSEPGMETQYF TGTGCCAGCAGTGAACCAGGGATGGAGACCCAGTACTTC
TRBJ2-2 few TRBV6-5 NA CASRHRADTGELFF TGTGCCAGCAGACACAGGGCGGACACCGGGGAGCTGTTTTTT
TRBJ2-5 NA TRBV4-1 TRBD1 CASSQARQGAGETQYF TGCGCCAGCAGCCAAGCCAGACAGGGGGCCGGAGAGACCCAGTACTTC
TRBJ1-1 NA TRBV6-5 NA CASSAPGGNTEAFF TGTGCCAGCAGCGCCCCCGGGGGGAACACTGAAGCTTTCTTT